This section outlines one T cell receptor (beta chain) sequence together with its context. The antigen is not known. The data are from a study of blood T cells in healthy people across ages. General study results and limits: Per-million-T-cell TCR beta diversity fell roughly linearly with age. Diversity estimates drawn from one million T cells were deemed underestimates. Aged donors had fewer naive CD4+ cells and lower diversity than long-lived donors.

For the second PCR, which ran for about 6 to 12 cycles, a sample-barcoded 5' primer and a J-beta primer mix were used. TCRdb reanalysed the 5' RACE reads using MiXCR and keeps one entry per CDR3 protein. The table lists approximately 850,000 distinct CDR3 sequences, around two fifths of them singletons. This CDR3 has 13 amino acids. The germline V gene encodes CDR1 SGHTA and CDR2 FQGNSA. Germline trimming cut 5 bases from V and 8 bases from J; bases unmatched to any gene: 8. The chain joins TRBV7-2 to TRBJ2-7, with 8 bases aligning to TRBD1. The sequenced sample consisted of blood. This TCR came from a man between 60 and 70 years old in good health. CDR3 amino acids: CASSRIDRGQQYF. The CDR3 nucleotides read TGTGCCAGCAGCCGAATCGACAGGGGCCAGCAGTACTTC.